This T cell receptor (beta chain) came from a study of control samples from healthy donors and cancer patients. Losses at the gene ends were 5 bases for V and 5 bases for J; bases not matched to a gene: 5. The CDR3 totals 13 residues. Germline V gene lookup returns CDR1 WSHSY and CDR2 SAAADI. Some clones are missing from TCRdb's copy, which holds only in-frame ones; the method was immunoSEQ multiplex PCR. This table holds about 89,000 clones, 86% found once. The receptor's source is a man aged 25-40 years in good health. The sample taken for sequencing was blood. The V gene is TRBV10-2, the J gene TRBJ2-7; TRBD2 matches 8 bases. CDR3 loop: CASSSGLVNEQYF. The CDR3 DNA follows: TGCGCCAGCAGTTCGGGACTAGTTAACGAGCAGTACTTC.